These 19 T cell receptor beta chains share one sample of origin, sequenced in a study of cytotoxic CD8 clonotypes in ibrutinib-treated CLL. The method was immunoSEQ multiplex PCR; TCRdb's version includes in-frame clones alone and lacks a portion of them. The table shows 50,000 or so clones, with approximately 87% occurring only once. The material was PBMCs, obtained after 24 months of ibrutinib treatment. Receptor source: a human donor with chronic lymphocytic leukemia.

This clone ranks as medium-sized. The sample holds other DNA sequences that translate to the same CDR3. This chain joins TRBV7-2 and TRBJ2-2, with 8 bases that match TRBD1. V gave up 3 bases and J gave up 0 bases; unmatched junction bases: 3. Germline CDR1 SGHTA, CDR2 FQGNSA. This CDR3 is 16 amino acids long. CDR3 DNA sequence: TGTGCCAGCAGCTTCGGACAGGGAGCGAACACCGGGGAGCTGTTTTTT. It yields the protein CASSFGQGANTGELFF.

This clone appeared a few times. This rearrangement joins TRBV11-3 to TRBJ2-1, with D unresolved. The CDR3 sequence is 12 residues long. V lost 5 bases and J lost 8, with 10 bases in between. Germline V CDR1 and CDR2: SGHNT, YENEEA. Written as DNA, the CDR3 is TGTGCCAGCAGCCAATACTATGATGAGCAGTTCTTC. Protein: CASSQYYDEQFF.

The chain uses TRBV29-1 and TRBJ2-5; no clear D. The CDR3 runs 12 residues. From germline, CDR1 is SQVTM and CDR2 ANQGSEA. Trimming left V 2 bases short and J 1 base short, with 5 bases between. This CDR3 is CSVERLQETQYF. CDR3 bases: TGCAGCGTTGAACGGCTCCAAGAGACCCAGTACTTC.

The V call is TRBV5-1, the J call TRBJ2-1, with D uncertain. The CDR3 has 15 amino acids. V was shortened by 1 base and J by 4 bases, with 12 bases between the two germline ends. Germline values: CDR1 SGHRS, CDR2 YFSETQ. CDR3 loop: CASSLSNLGYNEQFF. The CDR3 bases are TGCGCCAGCAGCTTGTCCAACCTTGGGTACAATGAGCAGTTCTTC.

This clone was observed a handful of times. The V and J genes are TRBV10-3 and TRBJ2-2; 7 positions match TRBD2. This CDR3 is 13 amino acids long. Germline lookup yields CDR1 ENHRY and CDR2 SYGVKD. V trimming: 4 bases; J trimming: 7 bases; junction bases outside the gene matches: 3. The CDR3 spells CAISGEGGGELFF. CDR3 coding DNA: TGTGCCATCAGTGGGGAGGGCGGCGGGGAGCTGTTTTTT.

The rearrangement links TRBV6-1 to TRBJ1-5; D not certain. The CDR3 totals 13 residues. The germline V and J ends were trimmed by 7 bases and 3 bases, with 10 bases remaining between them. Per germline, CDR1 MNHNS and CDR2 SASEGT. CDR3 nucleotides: TGTGCCAGCAAGGTATGGGACAATCAGCCCCAGCATTTT. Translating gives CASKVWDNQPQHF.

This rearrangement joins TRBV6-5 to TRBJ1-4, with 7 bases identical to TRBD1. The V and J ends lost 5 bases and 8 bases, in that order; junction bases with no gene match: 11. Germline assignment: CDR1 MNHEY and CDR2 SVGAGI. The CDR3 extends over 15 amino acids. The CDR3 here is CASSPTGTVWEKLFF. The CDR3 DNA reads TGTGCCAGCAGTCCTACTGGGACAGTTTGGGAAAAACTGTTTTTT.

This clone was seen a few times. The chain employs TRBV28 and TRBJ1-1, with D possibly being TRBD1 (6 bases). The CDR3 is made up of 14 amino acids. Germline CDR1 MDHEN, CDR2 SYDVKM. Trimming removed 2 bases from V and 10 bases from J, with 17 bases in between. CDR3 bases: TGTGCCAGCAGTTTAATTGGACAGCTGGCGGGAGCTTTCTTT. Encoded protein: CASSLIGQLAGAFF.

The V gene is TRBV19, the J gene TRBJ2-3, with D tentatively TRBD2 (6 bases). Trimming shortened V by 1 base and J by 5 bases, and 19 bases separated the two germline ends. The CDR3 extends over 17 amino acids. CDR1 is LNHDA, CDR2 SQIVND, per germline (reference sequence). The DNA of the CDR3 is TGTGCCAGTAGTATAGGCCGGGACTGGACGACGGGAGATACGCAGTATTTT. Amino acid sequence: CASSIGRDWTTGDTQYF.

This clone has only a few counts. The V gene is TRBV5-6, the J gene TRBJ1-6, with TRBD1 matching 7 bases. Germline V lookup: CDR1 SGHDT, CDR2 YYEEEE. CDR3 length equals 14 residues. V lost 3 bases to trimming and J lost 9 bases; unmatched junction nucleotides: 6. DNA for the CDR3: TGTGCCAGCAGCTGGGGACAGTCGGGTTCACCCCTCCACTTT. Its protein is CASSWGQSGSPLHF.

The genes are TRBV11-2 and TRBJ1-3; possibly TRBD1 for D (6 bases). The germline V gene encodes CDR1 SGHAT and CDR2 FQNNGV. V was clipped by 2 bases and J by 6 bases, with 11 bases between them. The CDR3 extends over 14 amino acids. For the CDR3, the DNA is TGTGCCAGCAGCTTACAGGGGCCCTTAAACACCATATATTTT. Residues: CASSLQGPLNTIYF.

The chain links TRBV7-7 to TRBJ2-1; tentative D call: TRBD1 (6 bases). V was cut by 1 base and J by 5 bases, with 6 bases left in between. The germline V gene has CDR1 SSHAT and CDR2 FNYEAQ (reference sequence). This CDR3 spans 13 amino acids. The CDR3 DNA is TGTGCCAGCAGCTTAGACAGGGACAATGAGCAGTTCTTC. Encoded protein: CASSLDRDNEQFF.

For the CDR3, the DNA is TGTGCCAGTAGTATTGGACAGGGTGGCGGCAATCAGCCCCAGCATTTT. Its translation: CASSIGQGGGNQPQHF. V usage is TRBV19 and J usage is TRBJ1-5; 8 bases match TRBD1. The germline gives CDR1 LNHDA, CDR2 SQIVND (reference sequence). V lost 3 bases, J lost 2 bases, and 6 bases stayed unmatched. The CDR3 extends over 16 amino acids.

CDR3 coding DNA: TGTGCCAGCAGTTCCCCAACAAGGAGCTCCTACGAGCAGTACTTC. Translating gives CASSSPTRSSYEQYF. V and J are TRBV28 and TRBJ2-7; D not resolved. Germline V gives CDR1 MDHEN, CDR2 SYDVKM. The CDR3 length is 15 residues. Trimming cost V 4 bases and J 0 bases, with 13 bases left between them.

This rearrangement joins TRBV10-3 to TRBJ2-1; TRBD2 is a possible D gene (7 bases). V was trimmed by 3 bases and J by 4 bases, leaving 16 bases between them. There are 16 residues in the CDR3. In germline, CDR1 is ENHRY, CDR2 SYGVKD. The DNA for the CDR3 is TGTGCCATCAGTGATGTAGGCGGGGGCTATTACAATGAGCAGTTCTTC. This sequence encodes CAISDVGGGYYNEQFF.

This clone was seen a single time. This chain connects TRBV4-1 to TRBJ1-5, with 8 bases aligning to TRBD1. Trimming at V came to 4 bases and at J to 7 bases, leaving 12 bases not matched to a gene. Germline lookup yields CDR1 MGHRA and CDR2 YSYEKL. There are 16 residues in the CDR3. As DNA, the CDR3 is TGCGCCAGCAGCCTGGACAGGACAGGGAGTATGCAGCCCCAGCATTTT. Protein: CASSLDRTGSMQPQHF.

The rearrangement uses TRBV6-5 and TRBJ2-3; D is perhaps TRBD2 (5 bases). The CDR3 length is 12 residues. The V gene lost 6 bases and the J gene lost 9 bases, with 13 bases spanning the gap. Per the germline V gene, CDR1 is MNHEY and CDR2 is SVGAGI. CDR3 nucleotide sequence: TGTGCCAGCAGCAATCCCGCGGGCACGCAGTATTTT. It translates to CASSNPAGTQYF.

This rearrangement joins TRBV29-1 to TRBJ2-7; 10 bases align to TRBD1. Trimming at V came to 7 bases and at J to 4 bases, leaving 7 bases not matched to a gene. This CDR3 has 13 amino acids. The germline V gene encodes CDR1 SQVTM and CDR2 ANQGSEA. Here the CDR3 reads CSAEGQGRYEQYF. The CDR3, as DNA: TGCAGCGCTGAGGGACAGGGGAGGTACGAGCAGTACTTC.

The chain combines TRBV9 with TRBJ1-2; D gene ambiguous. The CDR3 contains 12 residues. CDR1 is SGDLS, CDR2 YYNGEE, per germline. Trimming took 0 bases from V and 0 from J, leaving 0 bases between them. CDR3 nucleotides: TGTGCCAGCAGCGTAGCTAACTATGGCTACACCTTC. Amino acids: CASSVANYGYTF.